Listed here are 13 T cell receptor beta chains from one sample, sequenced in a study of high-grade serous ovarian cancer treatment subgroups. The protocol was immunoSEQ multiplex PCR, while the TCRdb copy is restricted to in-frame clones and leaves out a portion. There are 7,500 to 10,000 clones in the sample; about 80% occur only once, and 5% to 7.5% lies in the top ten. Tumor tissue was taken before any definitive surgery or chemotherapy was given. The specimen sequenced was tumor tissue. These receptors all come from a human donor with high-grade serous ovarian cancer.

In this sample, this clone turned up once. V gene TRBV7-6 combines with J gene TRBJ2-7; 8 bases align to TRBD1. The CDR3 extends over 15 amino acids. Losses at the gene ends were 1 base for V and 6 bases for J; bases not matched to a gene: 8. Germline-derived CDR1 and CDR2 are SGHVS and FNYEAQ. The CDR3: CASSLVAGGLREQYF. The CDR3 bases are TGTGCCAGCAGCTTAGTGGCAGGGGGCTTGCGCGAGCAGTACTTC.

V gene TRBV11-2 combines with J gene TRBJ2-1; the match to TRBD2 covers 11 bases. This CDR3 contains 18 residues. V was pared by 5 bases and J by 3 bases, with 12 bases of the junction left unmatched. Germline V gene data show CDR1 as SGHAT and CDR2 as FQNNGV. The CDR3 spells CASSRLLSSGGIYNEQFF. CDR3 DNA: TGTGCCAGCAGCCGACTCCTTTCTAGCGGGGGGATCTACAATGAGCAGTTCTTC.

The chain joins TRBV2 to TRBJ1-2; 9 bases align to TRBD1. With V trimmed by 6 bases and J by 0 bases, 8 bases remained unmatched. From germline, CDR1 is SNHLY and CDR2 FYNNEI. The CDR3 is 16 amino acids. The CDR3 reads CASSTGQGRPNYGYTF. As DNA, the CDR3 is TGTGCCAGCAGCACCGGACAGGGGAGGCCTAACTATGGCTACACCTTC.

The J gene is TRBJ2-2, the V gene TRBV6-6; 7 bases fit TRBD2. This CDR3 has 15 amino acids. Germline lookup yields CDR1 MNHNY and CDR2 SVGAGI (reference sequence). V lost 5 bases to trimming and J lost 6 bases; unmatched junction nucleotides: 9. The CDR3: CASSPPGGRAGELFF. The CDR3 DNA is TGTGCCAGCAGTCCCCCCGGGGGGAGGGCCGGGGAGCTGTTTTTT.

The chain couples TRBV5-6 to TRBJ2-5; 9 positions agree with TRBD2. The CDR3 totals 15 residues. Germline lookup yields CDR1 SGHDT and CDR2 YYEEEE. The V segment lost 1 base and the J segment 13 bases; nucleotides outside the gene matches: 14. The CDR3 nucleotides are TGTGCCAGCAGCTTGCTGGCTAGCGGGGAAGAGATCCGGTACTTC. Translating it yields CASSLLASGEEIRYF.

This rearrangement joins TRBV5-1 to TRBJ1-2; 7 nucleotides match TRBD1. Trimming cost V 4 bases and J 2 bases; bases outside gene matches: 2. Germline V CDR1 and CDR2: SGHRS, YFSETQ. The CDR3 sequence is 13 residues long. The CDR3 sequence is CASSQGQNYGYTF. CDR3 nucleotide sequence: TGCGCCAGCAGCCAGGGACAGAACTATGGCTACACCTTC. The complete variable domain, with remaining parts taken from reference TRBV5-1 and TRBJ1-2, reads KAGVTQTPRYLIKTRGQQVTLSCSPISGHRSVSWYQQTPGQGLQFLFEYFSETQRNKGNFPGRFSGRQFSNSRSEMNVSTLELGDSALYLCASSQGQNYGYTFGSGTRLTVV.

This clone was counted a few times. The genes are TRBV6-1 and TRBJ2-1; 10 bases agree with TRBD1. Germline-derived CDR1 and CDR2 are MNHNS and SASEGT. The CDR3 is 14 amino acids. V was clipped by 3 bases and J by 6 bases; unmatched bases: 2. The DNA of the CDR3 is TGTGCCAGCAGTGAGGGGACAGGGGCCAATGAGCAGTTCTTC. It specifies CASSEGTGANEQFF.

The CDR3 region is CASSPGQPNTEAFF. CDR3 bases: TGTGCCAGCAGCCCCGGACAGCCGAACACTGAAGCTTTCTTT. The chain is built from TRBV11-3 and TRBJ1-1; a possible D gene is TRBD1 (6 bases). From germline, CDR1 is SGHNT and CDR2 YENEEA. This CDR3 spans 14 amino acids. Trimming left V 5 bases short and J 1 base short, with 11 bases between.

This clone was seen a handful of times. The chain employs TRBV19 and TRBJ1-3, with D hard to call. The CDR3 has 12 amino acids. CDR1 and CDR2 from the germline V gene are LNHDA and SQIVND (reference sequence). V was shortened by 6 bases and J by 4 bases, with 7 bases between the two germline ends. This chain's CDR3 is CASSLMGNTIYF. The CDR3 DNA sequence: TGTGCCAGTAGCCTGATGGGAAACACCATATATTTT.

The chain is built from TRBV21-1 and TRBJ2-7; the table's TRBD2 call for D was not verified on the DNA. TRBV21-1 is a pseudogene. The CDR3 is 15 amino acids. The CDR3 is CASSQGGGHWNEQYF. CDR3 sequence (DNA): TGTGCCAGCAGCCAGGGCGGGGGACATTGGAACGAGCAGTACTTC.

V is TRBV10-3 and J is TRBJ1-2; 9 nucleotides line up with TRBD1. Germline CDR1 ENHRY, CDR2 SYGVKD. The CDR3 loop spans 12 amino acids. After removal of 8 bases from V and 11 bases from J, the junction contained 9 bases not matched to a gene. CDR3 in DNA: TGTGCCATCGGGGGGCCGGGACAGGGTTACACCTTC. Protein: CAIGGPGQGYTF.

This clone was recorded a few times. The CDR3 sequence is CASSERGQTLQQPQHF. As DNA, the CDR3 is TGTGCCAGCAGTGAACGGGGACAGACCCTTCAGCAGCCCCAGCATTTT. The chain carries TRBV2 and TRBJ1-5; TRBD1 aligns across 7 bases. CDR3 size: 16 residues. Trimming at V came to 2 bases and at J to 7 bases, leaving 11 bases not matched to a gene. CDR1 and CDR2 (germline): SNHLY, FYNNEI.

This clone was seen a handful of times. This chain links TRBV19 with TRBJ1-6, with D unresolved. The germline V and J ends were trimmed by 6 bases and 0 bases, with 6 bases remaining between them. CDR1 and CDR2 (germline): LNHDA, SQIVND (reference sequence). The CDR3 totals 14 residues. CDR3 sequence: CASSRTSYNSPLHF. The CDR3 region has the DNA TGTGCCAGTAGCCGAACCTCCTATAATTCACCCCTCCACTTT. Full variable domain (rest looked up from reference TRBV19 and TRBJ1-6): DGGITQSPKYLFRKEGQNVTLSCEQNLNHDAMYWYRQDPGQGLRLIYYSQIVNDFQKGDIAEGYSVSREKKESFPLTVTSAQKNPTAFYLCASSRTSYNSPLHFGNGTRLTVT.